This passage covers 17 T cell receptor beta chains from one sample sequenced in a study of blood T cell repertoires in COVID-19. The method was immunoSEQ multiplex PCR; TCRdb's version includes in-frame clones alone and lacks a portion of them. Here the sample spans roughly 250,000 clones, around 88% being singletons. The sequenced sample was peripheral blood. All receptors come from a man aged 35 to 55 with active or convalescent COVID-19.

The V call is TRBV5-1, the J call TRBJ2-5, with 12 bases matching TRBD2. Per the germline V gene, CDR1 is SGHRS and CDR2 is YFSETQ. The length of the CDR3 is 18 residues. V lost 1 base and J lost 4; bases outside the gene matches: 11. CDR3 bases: TGCGCCAGCAGCTTGTGGGGGATGACTAGCGGGAGTGGAGAGACCCAGTACTTC. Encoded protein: CASSLWGMTSGSGETQYF.

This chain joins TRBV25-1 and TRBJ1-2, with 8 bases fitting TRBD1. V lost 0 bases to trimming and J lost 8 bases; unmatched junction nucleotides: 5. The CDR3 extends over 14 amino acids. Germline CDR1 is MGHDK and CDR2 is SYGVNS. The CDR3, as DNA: TGTGCCAGCAGTGAATATAAACAGGGGGGCGGCTACACCTTC. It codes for CASSEYKQGGGYTF.

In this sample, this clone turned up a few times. CDR3 nucleotides: TGTGCCAGCAGCTTAGACGGTCGTAGCTCCTACGAGCAGTACTTC. Its translation is CASSLDGRSSYEQYF. The chain joins TRBV7-2 to TRBJ2-7; no firm D call. The germline gives CDR1 SGHTA, CDR2 FQGNSA. V was pared by 1 base and J by 0 bases, with 10 bases between. The CDR3 length is 15 residues.

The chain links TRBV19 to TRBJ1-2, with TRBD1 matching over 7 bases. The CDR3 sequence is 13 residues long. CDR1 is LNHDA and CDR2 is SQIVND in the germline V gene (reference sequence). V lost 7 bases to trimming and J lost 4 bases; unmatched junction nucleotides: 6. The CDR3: CASIPTGAYGYTF. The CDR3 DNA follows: TGTGCCAGTATTCCCACAGGGGCCTATGGCTACACCTTC.

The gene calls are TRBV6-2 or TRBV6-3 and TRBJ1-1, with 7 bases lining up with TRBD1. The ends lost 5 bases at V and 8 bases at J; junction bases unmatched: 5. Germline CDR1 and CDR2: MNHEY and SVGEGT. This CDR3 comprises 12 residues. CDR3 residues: CASSKTGAEAFF. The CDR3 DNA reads TGTGCCAGCAGTAAAACAGGGGCGGAAGCTTTCTTT.

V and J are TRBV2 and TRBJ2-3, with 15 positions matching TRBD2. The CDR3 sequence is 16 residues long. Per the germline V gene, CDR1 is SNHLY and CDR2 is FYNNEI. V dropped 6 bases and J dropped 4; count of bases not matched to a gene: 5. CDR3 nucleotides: TGTGCCAGCAGCCTCGGACTAGCGGGAGGGGCAGATACGCAGTATTTT. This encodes CASSLGLAGGADTQYF. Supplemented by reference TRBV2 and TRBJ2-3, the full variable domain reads EPEVTQTPSHQVTQMGQEVILRCVPISNHLYFYWYRQILGQKVEFLVSFYNNEISEKSEIFDDQFSVERPDGSNFTLKIRSTKLEDSAMYFCASSLGLAGGADTQYFGPGTRLTVL.

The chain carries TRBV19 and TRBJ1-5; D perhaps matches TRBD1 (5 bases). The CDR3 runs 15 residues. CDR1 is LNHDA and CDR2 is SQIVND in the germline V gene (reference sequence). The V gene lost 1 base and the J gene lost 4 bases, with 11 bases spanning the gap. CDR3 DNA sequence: TGTGCCAGTAGTATAGCCTTGGGGGGAAATCAGCCCCAGCATTTT. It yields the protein CASSIALGGNQPQHF.

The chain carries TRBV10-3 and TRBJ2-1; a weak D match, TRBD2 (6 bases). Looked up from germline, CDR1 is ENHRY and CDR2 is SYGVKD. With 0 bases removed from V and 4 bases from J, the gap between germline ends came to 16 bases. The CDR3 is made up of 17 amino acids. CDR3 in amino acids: CAISESGVAEVYNEQFF. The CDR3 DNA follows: TGTGCCATCAGTGAGTCGGGAGTAGCGGAAGTATACAATGAGCAGTTCTTC.

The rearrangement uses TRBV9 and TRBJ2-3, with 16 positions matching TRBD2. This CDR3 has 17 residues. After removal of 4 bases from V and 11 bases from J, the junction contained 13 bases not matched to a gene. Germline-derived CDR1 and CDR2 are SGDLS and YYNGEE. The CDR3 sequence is CASSPTGTSGGAVGQYF. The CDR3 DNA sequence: TGTGCCAGCAGCCCGACCGGGACTAGCGGGGGGGCCGTCGGGCAGTATTTT.

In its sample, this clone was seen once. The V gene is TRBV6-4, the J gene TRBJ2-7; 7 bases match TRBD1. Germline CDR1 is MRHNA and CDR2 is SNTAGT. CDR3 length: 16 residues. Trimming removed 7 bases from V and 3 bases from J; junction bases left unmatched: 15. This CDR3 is CASTRGQSKLNYEQYF. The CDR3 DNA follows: TGTGCCAGCACCCGGGGACAGTCAAAACTTAACTACGAGCAGTACTTC.

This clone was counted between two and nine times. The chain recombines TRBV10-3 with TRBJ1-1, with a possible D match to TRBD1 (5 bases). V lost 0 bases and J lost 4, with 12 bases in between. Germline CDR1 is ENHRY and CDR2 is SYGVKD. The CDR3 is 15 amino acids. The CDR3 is CAISESGDSSTEAFF. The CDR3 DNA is TGTGCCATCAGTGAGTCTGGCGACAGTTCCACTGAAGCTTTCTTT.

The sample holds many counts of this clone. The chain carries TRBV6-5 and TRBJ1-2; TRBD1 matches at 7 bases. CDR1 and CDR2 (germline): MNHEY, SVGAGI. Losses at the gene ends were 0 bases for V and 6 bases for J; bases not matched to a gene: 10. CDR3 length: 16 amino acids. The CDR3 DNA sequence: TGTGCCAGCAGTTACTCGCGGAAGGGGACAGTCCATGGCTACACCTTC. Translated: CASSYSRKGTVHGYTF.

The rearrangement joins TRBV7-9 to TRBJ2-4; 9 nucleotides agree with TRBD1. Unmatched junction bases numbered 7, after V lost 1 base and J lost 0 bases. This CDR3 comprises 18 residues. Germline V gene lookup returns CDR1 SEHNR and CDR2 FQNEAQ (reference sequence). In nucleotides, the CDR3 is TGTGCCAGCAGCTTAGGATGGGACAGGGAAATAGCCAAAAACATTCAGTACTTC. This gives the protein CASSLGWDREIAKNIQYF.

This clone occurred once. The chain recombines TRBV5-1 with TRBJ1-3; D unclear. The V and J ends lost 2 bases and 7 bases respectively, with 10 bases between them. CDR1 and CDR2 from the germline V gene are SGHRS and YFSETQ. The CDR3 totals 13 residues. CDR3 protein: CASSFSGSNTIYF. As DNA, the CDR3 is TGCGCCAGCAGCTTTTCCGGGAGCAACACCATATATTTT.

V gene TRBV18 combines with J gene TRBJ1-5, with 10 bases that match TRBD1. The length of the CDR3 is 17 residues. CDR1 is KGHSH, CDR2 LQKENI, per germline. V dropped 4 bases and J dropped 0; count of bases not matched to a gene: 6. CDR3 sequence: CASSLWDRGNSNQPQHF. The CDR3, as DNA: TGTGCCAGCTCACTCTGGGACAGGGGAAATAGCAATCAGCCCCAGCATTTT. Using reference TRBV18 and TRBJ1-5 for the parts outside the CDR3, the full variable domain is NAGVMQNPRHLVRRRGQEARLRCSPMKGHSHVYWYRQLPEEGLKFMVYLQKENIIDESGMPKERFSAEFPKEGPSILRIQQVVRGDSAAYFCASSLWDRGNSNQPQHFGDGTRLSIL.

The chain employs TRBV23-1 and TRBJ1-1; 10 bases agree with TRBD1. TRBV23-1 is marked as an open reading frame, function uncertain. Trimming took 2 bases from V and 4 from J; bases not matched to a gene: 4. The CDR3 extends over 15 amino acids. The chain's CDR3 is CASSQRQGATTEAFF. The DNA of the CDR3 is TGCGCCAGCAGTCAACGACAGGGGGCGACCACTGAAGCTTTCTTT.

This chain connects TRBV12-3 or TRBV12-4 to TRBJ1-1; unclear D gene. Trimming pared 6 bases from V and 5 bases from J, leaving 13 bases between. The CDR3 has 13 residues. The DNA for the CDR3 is TGTGCCAGCAGATACCGGGAGGTTACTGAAGCTTTCTTT. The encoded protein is CASRYREVTEAFF.